The next 5 T cell receptor beta chains were all read from a single sample in a study of cytomegalovirus exposure and HLA in healthy donors. PCR employed 60 Vbeta and 13 Jbeta primers. TCRdb's copy holds only in-frame clones and misses some; the assay was immunoSEQ multiplex PCR. Here the sample table reports 200,000 to 250,000 clones. Sequencing was performed on PBMCs. All receptors derive from a woman aged 25-40 years in good health and CMV-seropositive.

The chain carries TRBV21-1 and TRBJ1-5; the table's D gene call, TRBD1, was not cross checked with the DNA. TRBV21-1 is termed a pseudogene. The CDR3 consists of 16 residues. The CDR3 DNA is TGTGCCAGCAGCAAACGGGCAGGGGCTAGCAATCAGCCCCAGCATTTT. Translation: CASSKRAGASNQPQHF.

The rearrangement uses TRBV27 and TRBJ2-5; D is possibly TRBD1 (6 bases). This CDR3 contains 16 residues. In germline, CDR1 is MNHEY, CDR2 SMNVEV (reference sequence). Between the trimmed V and J ends, which lost 2 bases and 1 base, there was a span of 14 bases. The CDR3 loop reads CASSLMLGAPQETQYF. The CDR3 bases are TGTGCCAGCAGTTTAATGCTGGGGGCCCCCCAAGAGACCCAGTACTTC.

The chain is built from TRBV5-1 and TRBJ2-1; 7 bases agree with TRBD2. V dropped 4 bases and J dropped 7; count of bases not matched to a gene: 5. CDR1 and CDR2 (germline): SGHRS, YFSETQ. The CDR3 runs to 13 residues. The CDR3 is CASSAGDFNEQFF. The CDR3 bases are TGCGCCAGCAGCGCGGGGGACTTTAATGAGCAGTTCTTC.

CDR3 coding DNA: TGCAGCGTCGAGACAGGGGGTCTGGATGGCTACACCTTC. Translated: CSVETGGLDGYTF. This chain links TRBV29-1 with TRBJ1-2, with TRBD1 identical over 9 bases. CDR1 and CDR2 from the germline V gene are SQVTM and ANQGSEA. The CDR3 contains 13 residues. Germline trimming cut 6 bases from V and 6 bases from J; bases unmatched to any gene: 8.

Concerning this clone itself: Other nucleotide sequences in the sample specify the same CDR3. The V call is TRBV5-1, the J call TRBJ1-4, with 7 bases fitting TRBD1. The V gene end was trimmed by 1 base and the J gene end by 7 bases; junction bases not matched to a gene: 10. Germline V gene sequence: CDR1 SGHRS, CDR2 YFSETQ. This CDR3 is built from 16 residues. CDR3 region: CASSLRMRQGGEKLFF. The CDR3 coding sequence is TGCGCCAGCAGCTTGAGAATGAGACAGGGAGGTGAAAAACTGTTTTTT.